This T cell receptor beta chain was identified in a study of cytomegalovirus exposure and HLA in healthy donors. Study results and limitations: In a later analysis, V- and J-gene trimming of beta chains associated with a DCLRE1C missense variant, replicated independently. Rarity marked most TCR sequences, yet some public TCRs occurred in many donors.

CDR3 size: 15 residues. V was trimmed by 5 bases and J by 3 bases, leaving 14 bases between them. Germline V lookup: CDR1 MDHEN, CDR2 SYDVKM. In the case of this clone: The antigen remains undetermined.

PCR employed 60 Vbeta and 13 Jbeta primers. Clones were read by immunoSEQ multiplex PCR, and TCRdb kept only the in-frame ones, dropping some. The table lists roughly 170,000 clones, 70% to 80% of them singletons, with 0.7% to 0.85% in the top ten. V gene TRBV28 combines with J gene TRBJ1-5; no clear D. Sequences were obtained from PBMCs. The receptor comes from a female donor in good health and CMV-seronegative. CDR3 sequence: CASSPSTLNNQPQHF. In DNA form, the CDR3 reads TGTGCCAGCAGTCCTAGTACGCTAAACAATCAGCCCCAGCATTTT.